This T cell receptor (beta chain) comes out of a study of blood T cell repertoires in COVID-19. Study-wide background: Samples taken during acute and convalescent COVID-19 were collected in the United States, Italy and Spain. Sources were T cells, B-cell-depleted T cells, or PBMCs; the material itself was cDNA or gDNA.

The V end was cut by 4 bases, the J end by 8 bases, with 14 bases between. This CDR3 has 14 residues. Germline lookup yields CDR1 SGHNT and CDR2 YENEEA. As handled by the study authors: Amplified reference gene primers provided the basis for estimating nucleated cell counts. Libraries were prepared by immunoSEQ multiplex PCR; TCRdb keeps only in-frame clonotypes and omits some of them. That table furnishes V, J and clone size, whereas the DNA furnished D and trimming. This table has about 220,000 clones, about 85% appearing once. This clonotype originated in a woman aged 55-69 years who had recovered from COVID-19. This sequence joins TRBV11-3 and TRBJ2-2, with D unclear. Sequencing input: peripheral blood. In DNA, the CDR3 is TGTGCCAGCAGCTCGTCGGTATACGGGGGGGAGCTGTTTTTT. This translates into CASSSSVYGGELFF.